These 12 T cell receptor beta chains were sequenced from one sample in a study of cytomegalovirus exposure and HLA in healthy donors. In the PCR, 60 Vbeta and 13 Jbeta primers were used. Produced via immunoSEQ multiplex PCR; TCRdb's table is partial and in-frame only. This sample has roughly 150,000 clones; roughly four fifths occur once, and the top ten carry about 7%. The sequencing input was PBMCs. The receptors originated from a man in his thirties or forties in good health and CMV-seronegative.

V is TRBV5-1 and J is TRBJ2-1, with a weak D call TRBD2 (6 bases). The CDR3 totals 14 residues. V lost 0 bases and J lost 4, with 8 bases in between. The germline V gene has CDR1 SGHRS and CDR2 YFSETQ. The CDR3 protein is CASSLGAGYNEQFF. Here the CDR3 DNA reads TGCGCCAGCAGCTTGGGGGCGGGATACAATGAGCAGTTCTTC.

V is TRBV28 and J is TRBJ2-3, with 13 nucleotides matching TRBD2. Germline lookup yields CDR1 MDHEN and CDR2 SYDVKM. Trimming removed 4 bases from V and 4 bases from J; junction bases left unmatched: 2. The CDR3 has 15 residues. For the CDR3, the DNA is TGTGCCAGCAGTTGGACTAGCGGGGGCTCAGATACGCAGTATTTT. Translated, it gives CASSWTSGGSDTQYF.

This chain links TRBV2 with TRBJ1-1; 10 bases agree with TRBD1. The V segment lost 4 bases and the J segment 11 bases; nucleotides outside the gene matches: 4. CDR1 is SNHLY, CDR2 FYNNEI, per germline. The CDR3 runs to 12 residues. The CDR3 DNA is TGTGCCAGCAGTGCTACGGGACAGGGGGCTTTCTTT. This sequence encodes CASSATGQGAFF.

V is TRBV2 and J is TRBJ2-7; TRBD1 might be the D (5 bases). The CDR3 covers 14 residues. V gave up 6 bases and J gave up 4 bases, with 16 bases separating them. CDR1 and CDR2 from the germline V gene are SNHLY and FYNNEI. In nucleotides, the CDR3 is TGTGCCAGCAGGTCCGACAGCGCGGCTTACGAGCAGTACTTC. Translated, it gives CASRSDSAAYEQYF. The full variable domain, with the rest looked up from reference TRBV2 and TRBJ2-7, is EPEVTQTPSHQVTQMGQEVILRCVPISNHLYFYWYRQILGQKVEFLVSFYNNEISEKSEIFDDQFSVERPDGSNFTLKIRSTKLEDSAMYFCASRSDSAAYEQYFGPGTRLTVT.

This clone turned up a few times. V usage is TRBV5-4 and J usage is TRBJ2-7; 8 nucleotides match TRBD2. The junction had 2 bases not matched to a gene; V was cut back by 4 bases and J by 2 bases. The germline CDR1 and CDR2 sequences are SGHNT and YYREEE (reference sequence). The CDR3 has 13 residues. CDR3 in amino acids: CASSQGLAYEQYF. The CDR3, as DNA: TGTGCCAGCAGCCAGGGACTAGCCTACGAGCAGTACTTC.

The table lists this clone with a few counts. This CDR3 is CASSPSYEQYF. The CDR3 DNA is TGTGCCAGCAGTCCTTCCTACGAGCAGTACTTC. The chain couples TRBV6-6 to TRBJ2-7; D not resolved. The V gene lost 5 bases and the J gene lost 1 base, with 3 bases spanning the gap. This CDR3 comprises 11 residues. Germline lookup yields CDR1 MNHNY and CDR2 SVGAGI (reference sequence).

V gene TRBV6-6 combines with J gene TRBJ1-6; a weak D match, TRBD1 (6 bases). CDR3 size: 14 residues. V dropped 6 bases and J dropped 9 bases, with 15 bases sitting between them. From germline, CDR1 is MNHNY and CDR2 SVGAGI (reference sequence). The CDR3 sequence is CASSPGTISSPLHF. The CDR3 DNA is TGTGCCAGCAGCCCCGGGACAATTAGTTCACCCCTCCACTTT.

This chain joins TRBV9 and TRBJ1-5; perhaps TRBD1 as D (5 bases). CDR1 and CDR2 from the germline V gene are SGDLS and YYNGEE. Deletions cut 1 base from V and 2 bases from J, with 10 bases between. This CDR3 spans 15 amino acids. CDR3 protein: CASSVSGNGNQPQHF. CDR3 nucleotide sequence: TGTGCCAGCAGCGTATCAGGGAACGGCAATCAGCCCCAGCATTTT. The variable domain in full, with the rest retrieved from reference TRBV9 and TRBJ1-5, is DSGVTQTPKHLITATGQRVTLRCSPRSGDLSVYWYQQSLDQGLQFLIQYYNGEERAKGNILERFSAQQFPDLHSELNLSSLELGDSALYFCASSVSGNGNQPQHFGDGTRLSIL.

The chain uses TRBV6-5 and TRBJ1-4; 7 nucleotides agree with TRBD1. The CDR3 length is 15 residues. Germline assignment: CDR1 MNHEY and CDR2 SVGAGI. Unmatched junction bases numbered 10, after V lost 7 bases and J lost 5 bases. The CDR3 here is CASTLSGTVNEKLFF. In DNA, the CDR3 is TGTGCCAGCACCTTATCCGGGACAGTCAATGAAAAACTGTTTTTT.

This sequence joins TRBV19 and TRBJ1-3, with no clear D. CDR3 length equals 14 residues. The germline CDR1 and CDR2 sequences are LNHDA and SQIVND (reference sequence). The V gene lost 7 bases and the J gene lost 5 bases, with 15 bases spanning the gap. CDR3 residues: CASTESRSRNTIYF. The DNA of the CDR3 is TGTGCCAGTACCGAATCCCGGTCGAGAAACACCATATATTTT.

The chain carries TRBV6-6 and TRBJ2-7; D possibly corresponds to TRBD2 (6 bases). CDR1 is MNHNY, CDR2 SVGAGI, per germline (reference sequence). Trimming cost V 10 bases and J 4 bases, with 20 bases left between them. The CDR3 contains 14 residues. The CDR3 coding sequence is TGTGCCACCTCCCCTCGCGGGGCCCTTTACGAGCAGTACTTC. Its translation is CATSPRGALYEQYF.

This rearrangement joins TRBV7-6 to TRBJ2-5, with D possibly matching TRBD1 (5 bases). CDR3 size: 14 residues. Trimming left V 1 base short and J 5 bases short, with 11 bases between. Germline CDR1 SGHVS, CDR2 FNYEAQ. The CDR3 reads CASSLGQGLETQYF. CDR3 bases: TGTGCCAGCAGCTTAGGGCAGGGTCTGGAGACCCAGTACTTC. The variable domain in full, completed from reference TRBV7-6 and TRBJ2-5, reads GAGVSQSPRYKVTKRGQDVALRCDPISGHVSLYWYRQALGQGPEFLTYFNYEAQQDKSGLPNDRFSAERPEGSISTLTIQRTEQRDSAMYRCASSLGQGLETQYFGPGTRLLVL.